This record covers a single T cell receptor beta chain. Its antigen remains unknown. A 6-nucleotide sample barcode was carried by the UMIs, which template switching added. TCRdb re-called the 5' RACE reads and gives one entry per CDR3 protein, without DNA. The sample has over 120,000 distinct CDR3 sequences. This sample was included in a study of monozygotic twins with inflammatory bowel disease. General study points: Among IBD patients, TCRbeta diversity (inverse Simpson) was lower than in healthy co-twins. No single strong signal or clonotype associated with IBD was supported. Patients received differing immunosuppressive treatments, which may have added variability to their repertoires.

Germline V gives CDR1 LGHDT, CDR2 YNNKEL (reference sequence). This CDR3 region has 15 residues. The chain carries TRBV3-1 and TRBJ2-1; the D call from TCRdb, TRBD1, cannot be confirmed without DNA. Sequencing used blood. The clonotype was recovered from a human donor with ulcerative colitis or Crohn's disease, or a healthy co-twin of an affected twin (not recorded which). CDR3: CASSLTGVGQGEQFF.